This TCR beta chain comes out of a study of graft-versus-host responses after intestinal transplantation. Study outcomes and limitations: Early post-transplant HvG declines tracked with peak circulating GvH clone levels.

TCRdb keeps only in-frame clones here, not all; method: immunoSEQ multiplex PCR. The data show about 97,000 clones, 90% seen once. This clone was seen a few times. Its antigen is still unknown. This clonotype was obtained from a human patient who received an intestinal transplant, so some T cells may come from the graft donor. Sample: PBMCs, taken about 440 days after intestinal transplant.

CDR3 region: CASKERGLSSEQYF. Here the CDR3 DNA reads TGTGCCAGTAAGGAGAGGGGGCTCTCTTCCGAGCAGTACTTC. The chain uses TRBV19 and TRBJ2-7, with 7 bases that match TRBD1. V trimming: 7 bases; J trimming: 6 bases; junction bases outside the gene matches: 12. Germline-derived CDR1 and CDR2 are LNHDA and SQIVND (reference sequence). CDR3 length equals 14 residues.